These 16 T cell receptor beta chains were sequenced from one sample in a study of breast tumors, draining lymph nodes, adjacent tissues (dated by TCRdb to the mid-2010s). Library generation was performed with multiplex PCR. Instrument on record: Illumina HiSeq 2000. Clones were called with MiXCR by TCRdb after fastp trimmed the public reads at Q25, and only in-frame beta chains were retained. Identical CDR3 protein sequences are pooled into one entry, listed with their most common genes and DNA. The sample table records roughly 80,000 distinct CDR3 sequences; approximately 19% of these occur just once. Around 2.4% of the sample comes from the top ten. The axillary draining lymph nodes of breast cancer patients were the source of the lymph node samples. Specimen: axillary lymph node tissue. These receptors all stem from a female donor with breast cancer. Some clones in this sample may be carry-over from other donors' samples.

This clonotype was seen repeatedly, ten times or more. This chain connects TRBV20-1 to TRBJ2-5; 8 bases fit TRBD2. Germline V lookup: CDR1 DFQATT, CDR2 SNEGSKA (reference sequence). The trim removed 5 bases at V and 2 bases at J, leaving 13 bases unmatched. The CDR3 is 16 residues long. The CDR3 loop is CSASSFAGGQQETQYF. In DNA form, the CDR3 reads TGCAGTGCTTCCTCCTTCGCGGGAGGACAACAAGAGACCCAGTACTTC.

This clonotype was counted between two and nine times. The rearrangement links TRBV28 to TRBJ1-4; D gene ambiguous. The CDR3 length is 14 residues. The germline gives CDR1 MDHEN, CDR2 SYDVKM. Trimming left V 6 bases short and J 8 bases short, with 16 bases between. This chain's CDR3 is CASRPTAWNEKLFF. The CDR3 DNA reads TGTGCCAGCAGACCGACCGCCTGGAACGAAAAACTGTTTTTT.

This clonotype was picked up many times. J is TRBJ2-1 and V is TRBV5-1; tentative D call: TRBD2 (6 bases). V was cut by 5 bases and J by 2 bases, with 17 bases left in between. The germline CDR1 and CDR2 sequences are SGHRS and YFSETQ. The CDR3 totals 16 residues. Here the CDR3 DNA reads TGCGCCAGCAGACACCCCGGGACTTTGACCTACAATGAGCAGTTCTTC. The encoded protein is CASRHPGTLTYNEQFF.

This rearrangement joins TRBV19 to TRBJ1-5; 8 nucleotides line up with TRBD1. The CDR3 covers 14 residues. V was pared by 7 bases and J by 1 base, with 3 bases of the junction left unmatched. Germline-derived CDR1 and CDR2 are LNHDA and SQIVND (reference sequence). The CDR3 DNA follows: TGTGCCAGTACAGACAGGGGAAGCAATCAGCCCCAGCATTTT. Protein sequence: CASTDRGSNQPQHF.

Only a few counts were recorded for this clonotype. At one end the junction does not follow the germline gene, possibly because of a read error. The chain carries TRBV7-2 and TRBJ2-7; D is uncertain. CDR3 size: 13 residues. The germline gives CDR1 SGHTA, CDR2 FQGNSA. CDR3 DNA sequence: TGTGCCAGCAGCCTGCTAGGTTTCTACGGGCAGTACTTC. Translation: CASSLLGFYGQYF.

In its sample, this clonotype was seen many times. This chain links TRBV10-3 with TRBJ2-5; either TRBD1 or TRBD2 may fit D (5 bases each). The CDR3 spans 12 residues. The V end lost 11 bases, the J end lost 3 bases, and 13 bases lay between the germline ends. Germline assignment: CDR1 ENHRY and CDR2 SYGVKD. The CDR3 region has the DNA TGTGCCGCCGGGGACGGAAAAGAGACCCAGTACTTC. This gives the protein CAAGDGKETQYF.

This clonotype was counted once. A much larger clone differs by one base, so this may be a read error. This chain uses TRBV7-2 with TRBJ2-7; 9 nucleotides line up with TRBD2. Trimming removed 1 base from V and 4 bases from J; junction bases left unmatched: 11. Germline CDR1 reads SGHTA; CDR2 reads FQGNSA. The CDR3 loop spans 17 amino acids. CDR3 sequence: CASSLEGGASGTYEQYF. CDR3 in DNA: TGTGCCAGCAGCTTAGAGGGGGGGGCTAGCGGGACTTACGAGCAGTACTTC. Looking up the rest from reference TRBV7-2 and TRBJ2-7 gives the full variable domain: GAGVSQSPSNKVTEKGKDVELRCDPISGHTALYWYRQSLGQGLEFLIYFQGNSAPDKSGLPSDRFSAERTGGSVSTLTIQRTQQEDSAVYLCASSLEGGASGTYEQYFGPGTRLTVT.

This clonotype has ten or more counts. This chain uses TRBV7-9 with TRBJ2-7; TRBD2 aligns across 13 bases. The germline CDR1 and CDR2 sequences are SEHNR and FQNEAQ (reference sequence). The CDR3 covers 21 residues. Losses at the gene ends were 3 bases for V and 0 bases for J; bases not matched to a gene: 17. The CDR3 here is CASSFPSRLAGGRGSSYEQYF. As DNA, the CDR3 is TGTGCCAGCAGCTTTCCCTCTAGACTAGCGGGAGGCAGGGGAAGCTCCTACGAGCAGTACTTC.

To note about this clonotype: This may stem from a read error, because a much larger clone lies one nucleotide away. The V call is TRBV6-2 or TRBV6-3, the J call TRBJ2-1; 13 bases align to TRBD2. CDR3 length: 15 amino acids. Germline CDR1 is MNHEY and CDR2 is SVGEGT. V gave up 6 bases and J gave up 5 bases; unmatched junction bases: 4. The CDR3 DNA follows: TGTGCCAGCAGACGCGGACTAGCGGGAGACAATGAGCAGTTCTTC. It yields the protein CASRRGLAGDNEQFF.

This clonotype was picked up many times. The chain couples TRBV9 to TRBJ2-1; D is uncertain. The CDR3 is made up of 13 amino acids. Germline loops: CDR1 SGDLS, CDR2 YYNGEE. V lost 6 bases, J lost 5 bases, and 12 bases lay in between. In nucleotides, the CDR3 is TGTGCCAGCACCGGACGGAATAACAATGAGCAGTTCTTC. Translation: CASTGRNNNEQFF.

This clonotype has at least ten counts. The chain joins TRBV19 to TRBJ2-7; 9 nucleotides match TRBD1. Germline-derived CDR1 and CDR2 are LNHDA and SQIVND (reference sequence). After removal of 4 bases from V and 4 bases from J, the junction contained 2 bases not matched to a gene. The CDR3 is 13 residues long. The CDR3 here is CASSSDRGYEQYF. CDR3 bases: TGTGCCAGTAGTAGCGACAGGGGGTACGAGCAGTACTTC.

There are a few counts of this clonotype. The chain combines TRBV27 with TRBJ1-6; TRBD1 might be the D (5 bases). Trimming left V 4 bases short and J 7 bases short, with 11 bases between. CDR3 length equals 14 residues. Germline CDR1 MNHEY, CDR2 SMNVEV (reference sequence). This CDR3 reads CASSWNRPNSPLHF. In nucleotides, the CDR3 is TGTGCCAGCAGTTGGAACAGGCCGAATTCACCCCTCCACTTT.

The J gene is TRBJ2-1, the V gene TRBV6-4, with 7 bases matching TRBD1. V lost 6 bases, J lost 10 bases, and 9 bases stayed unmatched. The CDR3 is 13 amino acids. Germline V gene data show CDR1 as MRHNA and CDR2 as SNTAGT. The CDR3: CASRDRDGGEQFF. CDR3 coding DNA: TGTGCCAGCAGAGACAGGGACGGCGGGGAGCAGTTCTTC.

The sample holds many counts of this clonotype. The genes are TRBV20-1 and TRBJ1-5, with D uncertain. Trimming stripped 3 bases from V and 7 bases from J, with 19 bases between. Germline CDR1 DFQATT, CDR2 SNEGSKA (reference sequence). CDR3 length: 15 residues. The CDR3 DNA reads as TGCAGTGCTAGCTCCAACGGGGAGCGGAGCCAGCCCCAGCATTTT. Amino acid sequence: CSASSNGERSQPQHF.

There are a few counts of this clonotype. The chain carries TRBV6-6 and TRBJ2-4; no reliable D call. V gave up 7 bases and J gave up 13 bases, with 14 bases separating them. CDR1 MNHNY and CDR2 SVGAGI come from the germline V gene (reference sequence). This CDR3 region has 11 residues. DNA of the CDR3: TGTGCCAGCACCTCCTCGACCCTGCAGTACTTC. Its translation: CASTSSTLQYF.

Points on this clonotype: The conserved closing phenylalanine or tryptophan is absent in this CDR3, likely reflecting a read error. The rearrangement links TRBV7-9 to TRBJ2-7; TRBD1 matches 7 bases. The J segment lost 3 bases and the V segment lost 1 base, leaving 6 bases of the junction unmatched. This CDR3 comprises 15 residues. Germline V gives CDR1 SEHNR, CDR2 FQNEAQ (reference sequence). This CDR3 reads CASSLGDSTYYEQYS. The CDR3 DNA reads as TGTGCCAGCAGCTTAGGGGACAGCACATACTACGAGCAGTACTCC.